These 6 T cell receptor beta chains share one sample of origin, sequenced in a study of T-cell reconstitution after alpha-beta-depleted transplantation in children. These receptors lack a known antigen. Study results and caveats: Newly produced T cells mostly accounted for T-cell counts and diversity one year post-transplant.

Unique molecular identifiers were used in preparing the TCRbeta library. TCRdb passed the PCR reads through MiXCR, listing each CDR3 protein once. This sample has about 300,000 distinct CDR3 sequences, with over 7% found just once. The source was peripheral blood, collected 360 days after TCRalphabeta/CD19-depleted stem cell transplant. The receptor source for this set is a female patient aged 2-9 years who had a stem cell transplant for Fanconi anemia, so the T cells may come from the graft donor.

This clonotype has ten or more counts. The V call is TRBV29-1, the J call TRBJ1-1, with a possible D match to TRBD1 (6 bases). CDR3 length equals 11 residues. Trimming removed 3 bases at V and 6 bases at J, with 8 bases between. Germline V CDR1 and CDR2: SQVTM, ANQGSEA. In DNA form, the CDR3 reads TGCAGCGTTGAGGGGGGCCCTGAAGCTTTCTTT. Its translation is CSVEGGPEAFF. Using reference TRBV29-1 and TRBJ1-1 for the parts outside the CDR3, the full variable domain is SAVISQKPSRDICQRGTSLTIQCQVDSQVTMMFWYRQQPGQSLTLIATANQGSEATYESGFVIDKFPISRPNLTFSTLTVSNMSPEDSSIYLCSVEGGPEAFFGQGTRLTVV.

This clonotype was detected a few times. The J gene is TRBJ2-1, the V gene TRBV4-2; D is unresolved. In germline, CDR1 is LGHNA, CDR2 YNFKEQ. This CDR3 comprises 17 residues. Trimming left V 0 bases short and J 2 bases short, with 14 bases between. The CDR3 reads CASSQEPTGLPYNEQFF. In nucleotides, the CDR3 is TGTGCCAGCAGCCAAGAACCCACGGGCCTACCCTACAATGAGCAGTTCTTC.

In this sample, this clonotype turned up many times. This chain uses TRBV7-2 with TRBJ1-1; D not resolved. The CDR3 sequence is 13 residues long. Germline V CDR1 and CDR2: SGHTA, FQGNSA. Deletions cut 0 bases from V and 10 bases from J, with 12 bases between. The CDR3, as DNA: TGTGCCAGCAGCTTAGCGTTTCGGTTTGGAGCTTTCTTT. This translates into CASSLAFRFGAFF.

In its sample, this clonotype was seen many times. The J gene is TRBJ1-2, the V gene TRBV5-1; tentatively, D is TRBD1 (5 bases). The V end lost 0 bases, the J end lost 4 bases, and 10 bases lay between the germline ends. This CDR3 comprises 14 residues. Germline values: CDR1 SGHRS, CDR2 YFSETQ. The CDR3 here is CASSLEGPPYGYTF. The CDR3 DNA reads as TGCGCCAGCAGCTTGGAGGGGCCTCCCTATGGCTACACCTTC.

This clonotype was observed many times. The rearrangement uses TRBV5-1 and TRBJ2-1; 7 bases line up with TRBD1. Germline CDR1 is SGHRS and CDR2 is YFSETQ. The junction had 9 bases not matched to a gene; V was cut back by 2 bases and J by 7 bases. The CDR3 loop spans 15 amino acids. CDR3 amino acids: CASSFPGQLLNEQFF. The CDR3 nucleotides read TGCGCCAGCAGCTTCCCGGGACAGCTCTTAAATGAGCAGTTCTTC. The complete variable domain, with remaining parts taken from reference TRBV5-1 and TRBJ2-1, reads KAGVTQTPRYLIKTRGQQVTLSCSPISGHRSVSWYQQTPGQGLQFLFEYFSETQRNKGNFPGRFSGRQFSNSRSEMNVSTLELGDSALYLCASSFPGQLLNEQFFGPGTRLTVL.

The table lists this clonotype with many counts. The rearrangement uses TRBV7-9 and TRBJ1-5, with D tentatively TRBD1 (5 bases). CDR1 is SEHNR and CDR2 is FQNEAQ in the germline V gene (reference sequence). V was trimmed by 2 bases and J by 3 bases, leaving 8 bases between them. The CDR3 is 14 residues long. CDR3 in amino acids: CASSLPGLNQPQHF. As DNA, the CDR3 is TGTGCCAGCAGCTTACCGGGACTCAATCAGCCCCAGCATTTT.